This T cell receptor beta chain was captured by sequencing in a study of OX40 agonist ivuxolimab in advanced cancers. Whole-study context: Each dose-escalation patient presented with hepatocellular carcinoma, melanoma, renal cell or head and neck cancer. People who had prior anti-PD-1, anti-PD-L1 or anti-CTLA-4 therapy could take part, and around 40% had some. Whole-study findings and limits: Among expanded peripheral T cells, antigen specificity went undetermined.

Regarding this clone: The target antigen is unknown.

Autoimmune disease history or systemic immunosuppression led to patients being barred. CDR3 length: 15 amino acids. Germline CDR1 reads LNHDA; CDR2 reads SQIVND (reference sequence). With V trimmed by 3 bases and J by 5 bases, 5 bases remained unmatched. TCRdb's table, derived via immunoSEQ multiplex PCR, lists solely in-frame clones and lacks some. The sample holds around 50,000 clones, roughly 92% seen once. The chain recombines TRBV19 with TRBJ1-1; 11 nucleotides match TRBD1. Material: CD4+ or CD8+ T cells sorted from blood, obtained in a trial of the OX40 agonist ivuxolimab. This receptor was taken from an adult with an advanced solid tumor such as melanoma, head and neck, liver or kidney cancer. The CDR3 spells CASSIGTGGRTEAFF. The CDR3 bases are TGTGCCAGTAGTATTGGGACAGGGGGTCGTACTGAAGCTTTCTTT.